This entry concerns a single T cell receptor (beta chain). This CDR3 contains 16 residues. V shed 0 bases and J shed 1 base, with 11 bases lying between them. The germline V gene encodes CDR1 LGHNT and CDR2 FRNRAP. This entry belongs to a study of blood T cell repertoires in COVID-19. Turning to the study itself: Spain, Italy and the United States supplied samples that represented acute and convalescent COVID-19.

Per the authors' pipeline: Amplification with reference gene primers provided the estimates of nucleated cell counts. Clones were sequenced by immunoSEQ multiplex PCR, and TCRdb holds only the in-frame ones, with some missing. From that table come the V and J calls and clone size; the DNA was used to work out D and trimming. This table has 140,000 to 150,000 clones, about 80% appearing once. Sequencing was done on a sample of peripheral blood. The genes are TRBV12-5 and TRBJ2-3; D gene ambiguous. This sequence was found in a man in his 70s who had recovered from COVID-19. The CDR3 region is CASGLVIGPRTDTQYF. The CDR3, as DNA: TGTGCTAGTGGTTTGGTAATTGGCCCCCGCACAGATACGCAGTATTTT.